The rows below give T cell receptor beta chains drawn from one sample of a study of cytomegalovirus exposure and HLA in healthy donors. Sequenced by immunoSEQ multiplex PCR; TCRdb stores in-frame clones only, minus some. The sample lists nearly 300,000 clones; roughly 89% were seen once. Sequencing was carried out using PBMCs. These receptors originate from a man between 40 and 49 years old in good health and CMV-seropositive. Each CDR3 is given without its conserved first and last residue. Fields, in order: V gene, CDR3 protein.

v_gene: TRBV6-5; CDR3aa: ASSYADKETQY
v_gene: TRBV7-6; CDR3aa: ASSSRSQGNEQF
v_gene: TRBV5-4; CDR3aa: ASSELSGSPYNEQF
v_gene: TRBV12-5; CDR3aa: ASGRDRVTEAF
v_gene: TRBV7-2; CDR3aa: ASTFRASEKYEQY
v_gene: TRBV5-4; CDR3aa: ASSNWGLAGFYEQY
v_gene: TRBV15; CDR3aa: ATSRDRATSSYEQY
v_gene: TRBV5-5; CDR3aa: ASSLAGVELYEQY
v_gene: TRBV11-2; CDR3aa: ASRDLAGLVYNEQF
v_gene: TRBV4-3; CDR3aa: ASSGRVSGSYEQY
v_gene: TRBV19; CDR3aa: ASRWQGYTNTEAF
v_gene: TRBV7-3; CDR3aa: ASSSSAGGYTGELF
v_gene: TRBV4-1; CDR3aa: ASSRGTSGISYEQY
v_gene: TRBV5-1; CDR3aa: ASSFGGGSNTDTQY
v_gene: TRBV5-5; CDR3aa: ASRTTGGFGNTGELF
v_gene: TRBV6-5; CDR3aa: ATRLYSNQPQH
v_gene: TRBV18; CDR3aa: ASSGGTVRDEQF
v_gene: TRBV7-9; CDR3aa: ASSRTYPAESSGANVLT
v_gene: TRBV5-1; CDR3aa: ASSRAVAGAGTGELF
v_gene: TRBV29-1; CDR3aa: SVEDPDREDYGYT
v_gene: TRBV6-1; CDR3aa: ASSEQRTRRLSYEQY
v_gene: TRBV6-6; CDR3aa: ALAVAGAGEQY
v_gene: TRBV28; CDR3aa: ASQPDRDHQPQH
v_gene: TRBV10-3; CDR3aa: AISEGTDDYEQY
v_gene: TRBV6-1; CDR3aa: ASSEVYGNLDEQF
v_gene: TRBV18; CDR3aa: ASSPEGGTEAF
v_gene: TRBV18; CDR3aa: ASSARGQGTDYGYT
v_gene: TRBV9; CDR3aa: ASSVPGRQVNIYEQY
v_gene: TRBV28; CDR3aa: ASSFVGGYGYT
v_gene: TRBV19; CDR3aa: ASSVIAGADEQF
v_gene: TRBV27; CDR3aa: ASSSYRNEQF
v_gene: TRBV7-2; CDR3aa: ASSLGGQGVNYGYT
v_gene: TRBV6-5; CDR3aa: ASTPPGQAYEQY
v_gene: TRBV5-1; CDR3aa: ASSLMLAGDGETQY
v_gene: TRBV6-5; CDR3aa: ASSPYTGKSIQY
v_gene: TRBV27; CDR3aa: ASRQDISPLLSQF
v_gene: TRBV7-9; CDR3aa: ASSLYAGIGQPQH